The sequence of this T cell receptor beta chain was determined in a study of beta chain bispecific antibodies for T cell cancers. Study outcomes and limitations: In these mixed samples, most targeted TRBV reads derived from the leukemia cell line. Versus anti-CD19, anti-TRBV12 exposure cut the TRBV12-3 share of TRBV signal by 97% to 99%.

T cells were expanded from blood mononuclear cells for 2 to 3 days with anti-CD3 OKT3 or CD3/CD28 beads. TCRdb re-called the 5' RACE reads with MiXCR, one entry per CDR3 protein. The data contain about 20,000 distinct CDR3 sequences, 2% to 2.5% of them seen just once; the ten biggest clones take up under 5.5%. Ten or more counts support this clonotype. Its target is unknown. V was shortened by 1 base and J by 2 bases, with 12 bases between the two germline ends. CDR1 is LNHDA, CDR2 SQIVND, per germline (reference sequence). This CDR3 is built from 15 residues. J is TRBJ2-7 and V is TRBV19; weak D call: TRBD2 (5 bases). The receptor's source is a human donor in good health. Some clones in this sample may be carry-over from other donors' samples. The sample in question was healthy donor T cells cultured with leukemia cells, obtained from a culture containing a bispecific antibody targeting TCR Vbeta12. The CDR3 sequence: CASSIVVEGTYEQYF. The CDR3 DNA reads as TGTGCCAGTAGTATAGTGGTAGAGGGAACCTACGAGCAGTACTTC.